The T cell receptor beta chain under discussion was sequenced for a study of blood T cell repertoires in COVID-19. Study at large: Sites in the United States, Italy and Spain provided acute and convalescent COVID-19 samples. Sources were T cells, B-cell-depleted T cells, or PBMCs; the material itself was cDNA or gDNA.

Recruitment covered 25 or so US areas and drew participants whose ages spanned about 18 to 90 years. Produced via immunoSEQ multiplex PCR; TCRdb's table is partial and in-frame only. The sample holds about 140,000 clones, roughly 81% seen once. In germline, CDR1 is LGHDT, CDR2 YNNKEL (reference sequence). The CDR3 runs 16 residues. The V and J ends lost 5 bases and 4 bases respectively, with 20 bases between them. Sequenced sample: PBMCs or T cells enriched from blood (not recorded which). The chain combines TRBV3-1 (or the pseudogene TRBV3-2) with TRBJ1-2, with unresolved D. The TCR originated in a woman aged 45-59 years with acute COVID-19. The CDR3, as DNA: TGTGCCAGCAGCTCCCATAACGGCGGAAGCCCCTATGGCTACACCTTC. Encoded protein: CASSSHNGGSPYGYTF.